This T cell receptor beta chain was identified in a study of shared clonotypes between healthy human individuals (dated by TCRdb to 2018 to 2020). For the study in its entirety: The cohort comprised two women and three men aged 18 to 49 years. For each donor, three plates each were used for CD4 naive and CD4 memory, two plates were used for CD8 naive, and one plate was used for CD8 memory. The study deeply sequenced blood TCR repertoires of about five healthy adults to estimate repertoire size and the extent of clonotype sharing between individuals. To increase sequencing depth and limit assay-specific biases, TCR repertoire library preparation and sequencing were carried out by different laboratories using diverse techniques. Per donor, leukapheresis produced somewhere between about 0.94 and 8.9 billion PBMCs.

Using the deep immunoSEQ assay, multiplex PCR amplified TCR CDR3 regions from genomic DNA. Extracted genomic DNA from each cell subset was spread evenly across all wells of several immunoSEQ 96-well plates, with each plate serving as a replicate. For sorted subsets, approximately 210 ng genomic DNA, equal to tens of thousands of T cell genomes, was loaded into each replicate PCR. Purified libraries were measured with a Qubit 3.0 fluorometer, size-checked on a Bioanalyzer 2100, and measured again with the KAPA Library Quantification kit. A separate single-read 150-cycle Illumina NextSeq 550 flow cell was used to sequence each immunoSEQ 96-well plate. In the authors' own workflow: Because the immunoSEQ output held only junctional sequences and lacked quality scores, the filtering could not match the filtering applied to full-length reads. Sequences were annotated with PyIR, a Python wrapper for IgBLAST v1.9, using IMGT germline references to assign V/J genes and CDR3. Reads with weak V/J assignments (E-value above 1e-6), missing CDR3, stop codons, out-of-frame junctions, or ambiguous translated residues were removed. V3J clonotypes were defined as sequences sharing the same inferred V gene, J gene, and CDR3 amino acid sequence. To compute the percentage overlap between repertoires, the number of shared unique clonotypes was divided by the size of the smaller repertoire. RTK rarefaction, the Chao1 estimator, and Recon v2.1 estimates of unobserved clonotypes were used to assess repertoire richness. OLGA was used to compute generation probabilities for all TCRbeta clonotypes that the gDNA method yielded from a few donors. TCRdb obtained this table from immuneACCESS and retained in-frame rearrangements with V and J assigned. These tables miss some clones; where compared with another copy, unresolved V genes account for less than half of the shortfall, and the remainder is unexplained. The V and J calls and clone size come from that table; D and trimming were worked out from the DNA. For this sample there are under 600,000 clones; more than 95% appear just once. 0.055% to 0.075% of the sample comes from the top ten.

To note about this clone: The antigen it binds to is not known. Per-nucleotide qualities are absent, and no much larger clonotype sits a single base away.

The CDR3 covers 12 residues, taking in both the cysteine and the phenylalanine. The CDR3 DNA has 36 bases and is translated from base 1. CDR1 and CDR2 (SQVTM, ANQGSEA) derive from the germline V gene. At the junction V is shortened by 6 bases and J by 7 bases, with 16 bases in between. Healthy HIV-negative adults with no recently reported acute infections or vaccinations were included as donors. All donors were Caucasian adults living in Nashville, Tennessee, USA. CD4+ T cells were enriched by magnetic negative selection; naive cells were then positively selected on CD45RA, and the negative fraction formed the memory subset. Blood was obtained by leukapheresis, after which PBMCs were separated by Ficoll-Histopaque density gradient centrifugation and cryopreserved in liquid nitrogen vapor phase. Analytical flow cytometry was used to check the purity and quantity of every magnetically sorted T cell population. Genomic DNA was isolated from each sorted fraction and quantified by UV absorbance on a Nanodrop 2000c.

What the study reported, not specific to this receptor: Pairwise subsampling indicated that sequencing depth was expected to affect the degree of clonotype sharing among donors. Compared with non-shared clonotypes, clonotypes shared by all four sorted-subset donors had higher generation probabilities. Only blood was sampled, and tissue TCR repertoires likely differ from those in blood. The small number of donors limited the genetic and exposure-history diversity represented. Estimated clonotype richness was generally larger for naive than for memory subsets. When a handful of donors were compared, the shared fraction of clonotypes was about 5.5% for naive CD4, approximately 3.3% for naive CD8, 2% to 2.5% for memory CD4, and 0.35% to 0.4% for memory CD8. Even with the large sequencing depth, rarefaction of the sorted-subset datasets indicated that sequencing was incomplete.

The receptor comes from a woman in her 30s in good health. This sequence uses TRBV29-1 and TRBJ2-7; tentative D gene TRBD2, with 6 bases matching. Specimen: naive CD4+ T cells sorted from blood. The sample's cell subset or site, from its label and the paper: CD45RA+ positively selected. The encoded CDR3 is CSVREGWREQYF. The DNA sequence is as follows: TGCAGCGTGCGGGAAGGTTGGAGGGAGCAGTACTTC.